These 5 T cell receptor beta chains share one sample of origin, sequenced in a study of T cell responses to AZD1222 COVID-19 vaccine listed by TCRdb under 2021. The meaning of the sample's time point label: about 28 days (+/-7) after the second vaccine dose. The library was obtained by the immunoSEQ multiplex PCR assay. In its TCRdb copy, this immuneACCESS table keeps in-frame sequences only and misses some clones. Where compared with another copy, unresolved V genes explain less than half of these, and the others have no known cause. The sample table records about 86,000 clones; approximately 89% of these occur just once. The biggest ten clones account for approximately 5.3% of the sample. The specimen was peripheral blood, collected 28 days after the second AZD1222 dose. The source of these receptors is an adult who received the AZD1222 COVID-19 vaccine.

The rearrangement joins TRBV28 to TRBJ2-7; tentatively, D is TRBD1 or TRBD2 (5 bases each). The V end was cut by 5 bases, the J end by 2 bases, with 16 bases between. The CDR3 spans 15 residues. Germline CDR1 and CDR2: MDHEN and SYDVKM. The CDR3 here is CASSLEGSGAYEQYF. The CDR3, as DNA: TGTGCCAGCAGTCTCGAGGGGAGTGGCGCCTACGAGCAGTACTTC.

This clone was counted a single time. V and J are TRBV7-9 and TRBJ2-2; 8 bases are a match to TRBD1. This CDR3 has 16 amino acids. V lost 7 bases to trimming and J lost 3 bases; unmatched junction nucleotides: 10. Germline V gene sequence: CDR1 SEHNR, CDR2 FQNEAQ (reference sequence). CDR3 sequence reads: CASTKDRVVDTGELFF. The CDR3 DNA follows: TGTGCCAGCACTAAGGACAGGGTTGTTGACACCGGGGAGCTGTTTTTT.

The chain combines TRBV25-1 with TRBJ1-2; a weak D match, TRBD1 (5 bases). V gave up 1 base and J gave up 8 bases, with 17 bases separating them. From germline, CDR1 is MGHDK and CDR2 SYGVNS. The CDR3 length is 15 residues. The CDR3 DNA reads as TGTGCCAGCAGTGAATTCAAGGGAGGGGACCTGGGCTACACCTTC. It translates to CASSEFKGGDLGYTF.

The chain carries TRBV24-1 and TRBJ2-1; 9 bases align to TRBD2. Germline V lookup: CDR1 KGHDR, CDR2 SFDVKD. The CDR3 extends over 17 amino acids. The V segment lost 1 base and the J segment 6 bases; nucleotides outside the gene matches: 9. The chain's CDR3 is CATSDLASSGAGNEQFF. In DNA, the CDR3 is TGTGCCACCAGTGATTTAGCCTCTAGCGGGGCAGGCAATGAGCAGTTCTTC.

Only a few counts were recorded for this clone. The rearrangement uses TRBV2 and TRBJ1-5; possible D gene TRBD1, 5 bases. The CDR3 is made up of 14 amino acids. Trimming left V 2 bases short and J 4 bases short, with 9 bases between. Germline V lookup: CDR1 SNHLY, CDR2 FYNNEI. CDR3 loop: CASSEMGENQPQHF. CDR3 DNA sequence: TGTGCCAGCAGTGAAATGGGGGAAAATCAGCCCCAGCATTTT.